Shown below are 4 T cell receptor beta chains from a single sample sequenced in a study of blood T cells in healthy people across ages. Alongside a J-beta primer mix, a sample-barcoded 5' primer served in a second PCR lasting about 7 to 12 cycles. TCRdb fed the 5' RACE reads into MiXCR, producing one record per CDR3 protein. Of approximately 1.5 million distinct CDR3 sequences listed, 35% to 45% were seen once; the top ten hold around 4%. The sample was blood. Receptor source: a young woman in good health.

This clonotype was found many times. The germline gene is not matched at one end of the junction; a read error may be the cause. The V gene is TRBV7-2, the J gene TRBJ2-7; D unresolved. CDR1 SGHTA and CDR2 FQGNSA come from the germline V gene. CDR3 length equals 13 residues. The CDR3 sequence: CASSLVNSYEQYF. The CDR3 DNA reads TGTGCCAGCAGTTTAGTCAACTCCTACGAGCAGTACTTC.

The chain links TRBV7-9 to TRBJ1-1, with TRBD1 matching over 8 bases. The germline V gene has CDR1 SEHNR and CDR2 FQNEAQ (reference sequence). The CDR3 runs 17 residues. Losses at the gene ends were 3 bases for V and 7 bases for J; bases not matched to a gene: 16. The CDR3 nucleotides are TGTGCCAGCAGCTTCCTGGGGGGGGGACAGGTGGGCTTTGAAGCTTTCTTT. It codes for CASSFLGGGQVGFEAFF.

This chain joins TRBV6-2 or TRBV6-3 and TRBJ2-1, with D perhaps TRBD2 (5 bases). The CDR3 loop spans 11 amino acids. V shed 11 bases and J shed 7 bases, with 12 bases lying between them. The germline V gene encodes CDR1 MNHEY and CDR2 SVGEGT. This chain's CDR3 is CAHGGRNEQFF. The CDR3 DNA is TGTGCCCATGGAGGAAGGAATGAGCAGTTCTTC.

This clonotype has just a few counts. The chain links TRBV27 to TRBJ2-7; no clear D gene. The CDR3 consists of 15 residues. The germline gives CDR1 MNHEY, CDR2 SMNVEV (reference sequence). Trimming cost V 3 bases and J 3 bases, with 15 bases left between them. The DNA of the CDR3 is TGTGCCAGCAGTTTGAAGTGGGAAGGATACTACGAGCAGTACTTC. This sequence encodes CASSLKWEGYYEQYF.